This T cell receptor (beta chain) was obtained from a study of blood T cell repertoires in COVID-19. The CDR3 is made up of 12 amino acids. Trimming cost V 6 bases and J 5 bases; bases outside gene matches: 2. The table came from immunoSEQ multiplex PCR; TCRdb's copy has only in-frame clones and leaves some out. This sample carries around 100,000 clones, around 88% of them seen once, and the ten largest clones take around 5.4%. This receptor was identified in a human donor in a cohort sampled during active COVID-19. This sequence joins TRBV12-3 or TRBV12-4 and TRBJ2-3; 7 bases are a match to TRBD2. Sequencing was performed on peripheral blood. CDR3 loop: CASRGGIDTQYF. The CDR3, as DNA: TGTGCCAGCAGGGGGGGGATAGATACGCAGTATTTT.